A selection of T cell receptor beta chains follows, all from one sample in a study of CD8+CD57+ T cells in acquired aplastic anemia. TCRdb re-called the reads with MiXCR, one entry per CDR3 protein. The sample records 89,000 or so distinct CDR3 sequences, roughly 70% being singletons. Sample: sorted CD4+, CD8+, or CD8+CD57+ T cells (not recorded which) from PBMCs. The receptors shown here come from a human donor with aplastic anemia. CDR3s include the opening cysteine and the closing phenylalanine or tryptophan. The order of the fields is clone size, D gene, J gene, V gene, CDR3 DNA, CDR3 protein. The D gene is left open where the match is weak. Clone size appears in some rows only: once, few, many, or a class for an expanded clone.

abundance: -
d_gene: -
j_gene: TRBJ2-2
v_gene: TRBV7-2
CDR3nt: TGTGCCAGCAGCTTTAAGGGGGGAGGCGGGGAGCTGCTTTTT
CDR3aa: CASSFKGGGGELLF

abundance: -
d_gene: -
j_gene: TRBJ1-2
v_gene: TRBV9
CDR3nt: TGTGCCAGCAGCGTAGGGGACAAGGCCAACTATGGCTACACCTTC
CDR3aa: CASSVGDKANYGYTF

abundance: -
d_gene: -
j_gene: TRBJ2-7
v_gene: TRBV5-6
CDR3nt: TGTGCCAGCAGCTTATGGGGGGCAATCTACGAGCAGTACTTC
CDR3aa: CASSLWGAIYEQYF

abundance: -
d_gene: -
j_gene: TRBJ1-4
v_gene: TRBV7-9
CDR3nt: TGTGCCAGCAGCTTTTCCGCAACTAATGAAAAACTGTTTTTT
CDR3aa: CASSFSATNEKLFF

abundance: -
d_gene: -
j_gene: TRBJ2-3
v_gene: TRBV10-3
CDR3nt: TGTGCCATCAGTGAGTCGGGTACTAGCACAGATACGCAGTATTTT
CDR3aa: CAISESGTSTDTQYF

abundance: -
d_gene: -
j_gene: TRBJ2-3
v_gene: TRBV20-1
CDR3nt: TGCAGTGCTACCCAGCAGGGAAATACGCAGTATTTT
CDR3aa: CSATQQGNTQYF

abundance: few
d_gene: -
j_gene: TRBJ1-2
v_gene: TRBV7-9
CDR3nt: TGTGCCAGCAGGGAGGGAGGCGGCTATGGCTACACCTTC
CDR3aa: CASREGGGYGYTF

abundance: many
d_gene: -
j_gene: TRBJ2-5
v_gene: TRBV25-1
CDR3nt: TGTGCCAGCAGTGAAATGCACGACTACCCCGGTGGAACCCAGTACTTC
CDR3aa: CASSEMHDYPGGTQYF

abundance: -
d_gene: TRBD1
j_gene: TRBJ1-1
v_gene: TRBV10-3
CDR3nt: TGTGCCATCAGTATGGGGGACAGGGGATTGAACACTGAAGCTTTCTTT
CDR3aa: CAISMGDRGLNTEAFF

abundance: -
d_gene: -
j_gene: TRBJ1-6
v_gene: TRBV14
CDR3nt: TGTGCCAGCAGCCAAGCAGGGTTGAATTCACCCCTCCACTTT
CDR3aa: CASSQAGLNSPLHF

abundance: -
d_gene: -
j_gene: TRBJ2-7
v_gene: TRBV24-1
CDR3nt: TGCGCCACCAGTGATTGGGGGCACCCCTACGAGCAGTACTTC
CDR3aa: CATSDWGHPYEQYF

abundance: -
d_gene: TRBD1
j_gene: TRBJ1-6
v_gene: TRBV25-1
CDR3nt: TGTGCCAGCAGTGGGACAGGGGGTAATTCACCCCTCCACTTT
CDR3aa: CASSGTGGNSPLHF

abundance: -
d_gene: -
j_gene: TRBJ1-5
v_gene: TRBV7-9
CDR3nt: TGTGCCAGCAGCTTAATCAGCGGGCCCCAGCATTTT
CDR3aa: CASSLISGPQHF

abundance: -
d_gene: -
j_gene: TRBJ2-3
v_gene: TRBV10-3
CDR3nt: TGTGCCATCAGTGAATTGATCAGGGCAAACGGTGATACGCAGTATTTT
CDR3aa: CAISELIRANGDTQYF

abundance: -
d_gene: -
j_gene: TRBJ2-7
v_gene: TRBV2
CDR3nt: TGTGCCAGCAGTGAGTTGACAGGAGCCTACGAGCAGTACTTC
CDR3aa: CASSELTGAYEQYF

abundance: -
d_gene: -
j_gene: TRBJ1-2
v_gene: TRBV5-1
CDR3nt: TGCGCCAGCAGCTTGGTAGGGTCTGGCTACACCTTC
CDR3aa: CASSLVGSGYTF

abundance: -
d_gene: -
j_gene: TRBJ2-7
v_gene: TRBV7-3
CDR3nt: TGTGCCAGCAGCTTAGAGTCTAGCAGGAGCTCCTACGAGCAGTACTTC
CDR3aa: CASSLESSRSSYEQYF

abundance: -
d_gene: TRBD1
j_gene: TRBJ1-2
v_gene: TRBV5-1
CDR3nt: TGCGCCAGCAGCTTGGGACAGGGGGCGTCTGGCTACACCTTC
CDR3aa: CASSLGQGASGYTF

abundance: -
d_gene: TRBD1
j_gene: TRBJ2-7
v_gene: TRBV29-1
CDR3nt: TGCAGCGTTGAAGGGGGGACAGCCTCTTCCTACGAGCAGTACTTC
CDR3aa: CSVEGGTASSYEQYF

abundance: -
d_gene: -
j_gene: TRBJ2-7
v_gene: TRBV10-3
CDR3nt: TGTGCCAGCAGCCAAGACAGAGCTTTCTCCTACGAGCAGTACTTC
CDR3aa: CASSQDRAFSYEQYF

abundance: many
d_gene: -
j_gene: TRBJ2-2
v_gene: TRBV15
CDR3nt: TGTGCCACCACCGGCCATAACACCGGGGAGCTGTTTTTT
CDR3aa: CATTGHNTGELFF

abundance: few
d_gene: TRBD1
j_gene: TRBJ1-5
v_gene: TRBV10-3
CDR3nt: TGTGCCATCACCACGGACAGGGGTCAGCCCCAGCATTTT
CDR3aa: CAITTDRGQPQHF

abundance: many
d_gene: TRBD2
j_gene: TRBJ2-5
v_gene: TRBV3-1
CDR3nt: TGTGCCAGCAGCCAACCTTTAGCGGGGACACAAGAGACCCAGTACTTC
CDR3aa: CASSQPLAGTQETQYF

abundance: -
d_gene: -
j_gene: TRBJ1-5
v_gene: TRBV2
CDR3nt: TGTGCCAGCAGTGACTCTATACCCTCAGGTCAGCCCCAGCATTTT
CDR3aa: CASSDSIPSGQPQHF

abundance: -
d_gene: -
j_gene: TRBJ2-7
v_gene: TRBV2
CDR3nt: TGTGCCAGCACCGGGGGCTTGACCTACGAGCAGTACTTC
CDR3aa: CASTGGLTYEQYF

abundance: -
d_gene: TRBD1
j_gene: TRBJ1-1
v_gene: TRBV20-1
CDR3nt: TGCAGTGCTTGGGACAGGGCTTGGGGTGAAGCTTTCTTT
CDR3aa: CSAWDRAWGEAFF

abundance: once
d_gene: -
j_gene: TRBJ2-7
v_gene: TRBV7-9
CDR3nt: TGTGCCAGCAGCTTGAAAATGGACGAGCAGTACTTC
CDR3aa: CASSLKMDEQYF